The 29 T cell receptor beta chains below were found in one sample sequenced in a study of radiation and T cells in renal cell carcinoma. Using immunoSEQ multiplex PCR, the repertoire was profiled, and TCRdb retains in-frame clones only, with some absent. The sample lists 120,000 or so clones; approximately 78% were seen once. Time point specified: blood 2 weeks post-SBRT. Treatment defined: 15 Gy SBRT to primary tumor, nephrectomy 4 weeks later. Specimen: blood, collected from a patient whose treatment included radiotherapy and nephrectomy. The source of these receptors is a woman aged 55-70 years with renal cell carcinoma.

The chain combines TRBV10-1 with TRBJ2-7; 11 bases match TRBD2. V gave up 8 bases and J gave up 3 bases; unmatched junction bases: 21. CDR1 is WNHNN and CDR2 is SYGVQD in the germline V gene (reference sequence). This CDR3 contains 19 residues. The CDR3 reads CASGGRRVVLAGGHYEQYF. The CDR3 nucleotides are TGCGCCAGCGGAGGTCGCAGGGTGGTTTTAGCGGGAGGGCACTACGAGCAGTACTTC.

The chain joins TRBV9 to TRBJ2-6; D gene ambiguous. Trimming left V 3 bases short and J 4 bases short, with 17 bases between. CDR1 and CDR2 from the germline V gene are SGDLS and YYNGEE. There are 17 residues in the CDR3. CDR3 DNA: TGTGCCAGCAGCGCGGCGACGGGTTTCGGCGGGGCCAACGTCCTGACTTTC. It codes for CASSAATGFGGANVLTF.

This clone was recorded once. The rearrangement uses TRBV28 and TRBJ1-5, with D possibly TRBD1 on 5 matching bases. Germline CDR1 and CDR2: MDHEN and SYDVKM. V lost 1 base and J 3 bases, leaving 10 bases between the germline ends. The length of the CDR3 is 15 residues. The CDR3 sequence: CASSLFLQANQPQHF. CDR3 nucleotide sequence: TGTGCCAGCAGTTTATTTTTACAGGCCAATCAGCCCCAGCATTTT.

This clone was seen ten or more times. This rearrangement joins TRBV2 to TRBJ1-1; the D gene is possibly TRBD1 (5 bases). Germline V gene data show CDR1 as SNHLY and CDR2 as FYNNEI. V was pared by 2 bases and J by 6 bases, with 19 bases between. The CDR3 loop spans 16 amino acids. Written as DNA, the CDR3 is TGTGCCAGCAGTGAAAGGCGTGCCGGGTTGGGGGCTGAAGCTTTCTTT. Encoded protein: CASSERRAGLGAEAFF.

This chain joins TRBV6-5 and TRBJ1-4; 9 nucleotides line up with TRBD1. The V gene end was trimmed by 5 bases and the J gene end by 7 bases; junction bases not matched to a gene: 5. Germline-derived CDR1 and CDR2 are MNHEY and SVGAGI. The CDR3 loop spans 14 amino acids. The CDR3 protein is CASSPDRGAEKLFF. CDR3 sequence (DNA): TGTGCCAGCAGTCCCGACAGGGGGGCTGAAAAACTGTTTTTT.

The chain carries TRBV7-2 and TRBJ1-5; D gene uncertain. The germline V gene encodes CDR1 SGHTA and CDR2 FQGNSA. V was pared by 2 bases and J by 0 bases, with 14 bases between. The CDR3 is 17 residues long. CDR3 sequence: CASSLMRQANSNQPQHF. Here the CDR3 DNA reads TGTGCCAGCAGCTTAATGCGGCAGGCTAATAGCAATCAGCCCCAGCATTTT. The whole variable domain, remainder taken from reference TRBV7-2 and TRBJ1-5, is GAGVSQSPSNKVTEKGKDVELRCDPISGHTALYWYRQSLGQGLEFLIYFQGNSAPDKSGLPSDRFSAERTGGSVSTLTIQRTQQEDSAVYLCASSLMRQANSNQPQHFGDGTRLSIL.

This chain links TRBV6-1 with TRBJ1-1, with 8 bases matching TRBD1. Germline lookup yields CDR1 MNHNS and CDR2 SASEGT. The junction had 6 bases not matched to a gene; V was cut back by 6 bases and J by 3 bases. The CDR3 covers 14 residues. The CDR3 loop is CASSSDRAHTEAFF. CDR3 sequence (DNA): TGTGCCAGCAGCTCGGACAGGGCGCACACTGAAGCTTTCTTT.

This clone was counted once. The chain employs TRBV7-9 and TRBJ2-3, with 9 positions matching TRBD1. With V trimmed by 5 bases and J by 0 bases, 6 bases remained unmatched. Germline CDR1 SEHNR, CDR2 FQNEAQ (reference sequence). This CDR3 spans 16 amino acids. The CDR3 coding sequence is TGTGCCAGCAGCAGACAGACAGGGGGAAGCACAGATACGCAGTATTTT. This gives the protein CASSRQTGGSTDTQYF.

This rearrangement joins TRBV29-1 to TRBJ1-4; 12 nucleotides match TRBD1. The CDR3 covers 15 residues. From germline, CDR1 is SQVTM and CDR2 ANQGSEA. The V gene end was trimmed by 7 bases and the J gene end by 12 bases; junction bases not matched to a gene: 15. The CDR3 nucleotides read TGCAGCGCCGTCGCCCTAGGGACAGGGGGCGAAGAACTGTTTTTT. Amino acids: CSAVALGTGGEELFF.

This chain connects TRBV7-3 to TRBJ2-7; 9 bases are a match to TRBD1. The V gene's germline CDR1 is SGHTA and CDR2 FQGTGA. The CDR3 has 15 residues. The trim removed 1 base at V and 4 bases at J, leaving 5 bases unmatched. The DNA for the CDR3 is TGTGCCAGCAGCTTAATGACAGGGGGTGGATACGAGCAGTACTTC. Translated: CASSLMTGGGYEQYF. The variable domain in full, with the rest retrieved from reference TRBV7-3 and TRBJ2-7, is GAGVSQTPSNKVTEKGKYVELRCDPISGHTALYWYRQSLGQGPEFLIYFQGTGAADDSGLPNDRFFAVRPEGSVSTLKIQRTERGDSAVYLCASSLMTGGGYEQYFGPGTRLTVT.

The chain links TRBV5-1 to TRBJ1-3; 9 bases are a match to TRBD1. The CDR3 extends over 15 amino acids. V shed 0 bases and J 2 bases; nucleotides not matched to a gene: 0. Germline CDR1 reads SGHRS; CDR2 reads YFSETQ. CDR3 residues: CASSLGQGAGNTIYF. CDR3 coding DNA: TGCGCCAGCAGCTTGGGACAGGGGGCTGGAAACACCATATATTTT.

This chain uses TRBV6-1 with TRBJ1-3, with 7 bases that match TRBD1. Unmatched junction bases numbered 6, after V lost 4 bases and J lost 3 bases. The germline CDR1 and CDR2 sequences are MNHNS and SASEGT. The CDR3 sequence is 15 residues long. The DNA of the CDR3 is TGTGCCAGCAGTGGGACAGGCGTGCGTGGAAACACCATATATTTT. Residues: CASSGTGVRGNTIYF.

CDR3 sequence: CASRRRWGGSTDTQYF. In DNA form, the CDR3 reads TGTGCCAGCAGGCGAAGGTGGGGGGGATCCACAGATACGCAGTATTTT. The V call is TRBV2, the J call TRBJ2-3; TRBD2 aligns across 7 bases. V was clipped by 6 bases and J by 2 bases; unmatched bases: 11. CDR3 size: 16 residues. From germline, CDR1 is SNHLY and CDR2 FYNNEI.

The CDR3 DNA follows: TGTGCCAGCAGCCAGGGACAGGGAAAACTGTTTTTT. It yields the protein CASSQGQGKLFF. V is TRBV28 and J is TRBJ1-4, with TRBD1 identical over 9 bases. Germline V gene data show CDR1 as MDHEN and CDR2 as SYDVKM. There are 12 residues in the CDR3. The junction had 3 bases not matched to a gene; V was cut back by 6 bases and J by 10 bases.

This clone was recorded a few times. The chain has TRBV10-3 and TRBJ2-1, with 8 bases identical to TRBD1. With V trimmed by 5 bases and J by 0 bases, 12 bases remained unmatched. CDR1 and CDR2 from the germline V gene are ENHRY and SYGVKD. The CDR3 extends over 18 amino acids. The CDR3 DNA reads as TGTGCCATCAGTACGGTCGATTTGGGACAGGACTCCTACAATGAGCAGTTCTTC. The encoded protein is CAISTVDLGQDSYNEQFF.

This chain links TRBV27 with TRBJ1-2; D not resolved. This CDR3 has 14 amino acids. Germline V gene sequence: CDR1 MNHEY, CDR2 SMNVEV (reference sequence). V lost 6 bases and J lost 0, with 11 bases in between. The chain's CDR3 is CASSPSKTNYGYTF. CDR3 nucleotide sequence: TGTGCCAGCAGCCCCAGCAAAACTAACTATGGCTACACCTTC.

Comments on this clone: The same CDR3 is also encoded by other DNA sequences in this sample. The rearrangement links TRBV20-1 to TRBJ2-7; D is perhaps TRBD2 (6 bases). From germline, CDR1 is DFQATT and CDR2 SNEGSKA (reference sequence). This CDR3 region has 11 residues. Trimming took 6 bases from V and 1 from J, leaving 7 bases between them. CDR3 sequence: CSARESYEQYF. The CDR3 DNA sequence: TGCAGTGCCCGGGAGTCCTACGAGCAGTACTTC.

This chain links TRBV5-6 with TRBJ1-3, with TRBD1 as a possible D gene (6 bases). The CDR3 extends over 14 amino acids. V shed 5 bases and J shed 4 bases, with 13 bases lying between them. Germline CDR1 reads SGHDT; CDR2 reads YYEEEE. The CDR3 reads CASRLGGLGNTIYF. The DNA for the CDR3 is TGTGCCAGCAGGCTGGGGGGGCTCGGAAACACCATATATTTT.

V and J are TRBV29-1 and TRBJ2-3, with no clear D. CDR3 length equals 13 residues. The germline V gene has CDR1 SQVTM and CDR2 ANQGSEA. V lost 4 bases, J lost 5 bases, and 13 bases lay in between. For the CDR3, the DNA is TGCAGCGTTGCCGGGCCTAATGGAGATACGCAGTATTTT. Encoded protein: CSVAGPNGDTQYF.

The V gene is TRBV6-5, the J gene TRBJ2-7, with D possibly being TRBD1 (7 bases). The V gene lost 10 bases and the J gene lost 3 bases, with 13 bases spanning the gap. CDR3 length equals 12 residues. The germline CDR1 and CDR2 sequences are MNHEY and SVGAGI. The CDR3 is CATRGEYYEQYF. DNA for the CDR3: TGTGCCACCAGGGGGGAGTACTACGAGCAGTACTTC.

This clone turned up a few times. The chain is built from TRBV6-5 and TRBJ2-7; D remains ambiguous. The V and J ends lost 5 bases and 0 bases respectively, with 11 bases between them. CDR3 size: 14 residues. In germline, CDR1 is MNHEY, CDR2 SVGAGI. CDR3 sequence reads: CASSDTTVSYEQYF. The CDR3 nucleotides are TGTGCCAGCAGTGATACAACAGTCTCCTACGAGCAGTACTTC.

The gene calls are TRBV18 and TRBJ2-1; TRBD2 matches 7 bases. The germline V gene encodes CDR1 KGHSH and CDR2 LQKENI. Trimming at V came to 8 bases and at J to 4 bases, leaving 8 bases not matched to a gene. The CDR3 is 14 residues long. CDR3 sequence reads: CASETGTTYNEQFF. In DNA form, the CDR3 reads TGTGCCAGCGAAACCGGGACTACATACAATGAGCAGTTCTTC.

The chain carries TRBV29-1 and TRBJ1-1; tentative D call: TRBD1 (6 bases). Trimming stripped 4 bases from V and 3 bases from J, with 18 bases between. Germline V gene data show CDR1 as SQVTM and CDR2 as ANQGSEA. The CDR3 totals 15 residues. CDR3 loop: CSVGQGGTIYTEAFF. CDR3 sequence (DNA): TGCAGCGTTGGGCAGGGCGGGACAATTTACACTGAAGCTTTCTTT.

The chain couples TRBV6-5 to TRBJ2-5, with D hard to call. V lost 3 bases and J 5 bases, leaving 10 bases between the germline ends. The CDR3 has 13 residues. Looked up from germline, CDR1 is MNHEY and CDR2 is SVGAGI. CDR3 DNA: TGTGCCAGCAGTTATAGGCTAGTTGAGACCCAGTACTTC. It translates to CASSYRLVETQYF.

V and J are TRBV11-2 and TRBJ2-3; D is ambiguous. CDR3 length: 16 residues. CDR1 and CDR2 from the germline V gene are SGHAT and FQNNGV. V lost 4 bases and J 6 bases, leaving 20 bases between the germline ends. The CDR3 DNA reads TGTGCCAGCAGCTCCCCGCTGGGCCCCCAAGCTGATACGCAGTATTTT. Amino acids: CASSSPLGPQADTQYF.

This clone has more than one count but fewer than ten. This chain connects TRBV5-1 to TRBJ1-1; D not resolved. Germline lookup yields CDR1 SGHRS and CDR2 YFSETQ. Between the trimmed V and J ends, which lost 5 bases and 5 bases, there was a span of 7 bases. This CDR3 is built from 11 residues. For the CDR3, the DNA is TGCGCCAGCAGGGCTGAAACTGAAGCTTTCTTT. It encodes CASRAETEAFF.

V usage is TRBV5-6 and J usage is TRBJ2-5; D possibly corresponds to TRBD1 (5 bases). The DNA end favors TRBJ2-7, so the J call may be wrong. The CDR3 covers 16 residues. CDR1 is SGHDT, CDR2 YYEEEE, per germline. The CDR3 DNA is TGTGCCAGCAGCTTGGTTGGGGCAGGGTACCTCTACGAGCAGTACTTC. Its translation is CASSLVGAGYLYEQYF.

The rearrangement links TRBV10-3 to TRBJ2-3, with D maybe TRBD2 (6 bases). V lost 3 bases and J lost 4, with 17 bases in between. This CDR3 comprises 16 residues. Germline-derived CDR1 and CDR2 are ENHRY and SYGVKD. The CDR3 here is CAISDGDRRGSDTQYF. CDR3 coding DNA: TGTGCCATCAGTGACGGTGACCGGCGGGGCTCAGATACGCAGTATTTT.

This sequence joins TRBV18 and TRBJ1-1; D is uncertain. The CDR3 is 13 residues long. With 4 bases removed from V and 4 bases from J, the gap between germline ends came to 10 bases. Germline CDR1 and CDR2: KGHSH and LQKENI. In DNA form, the CDR3 reads TGTGCCAGCTCACAGGATGTAGCCACTGAAGCTTTCTTT. Amino acids: CASSQDVATEAFF.